This T cell receptor (beta chain) was recorded in a study of blood T cell repertoires in COVID-19. At the level of the study: Sources were T cells, B-cell-depleted T cells, or PBMCs; the material itself was cDNA or gDNA.

In the authors' workflow: Researchers report that nucleated cell counts were estimated from reference gene primer amplification. The protocol was immunoSEQ multiplex PCR, while the TCRdb copy is restricted to in-frame clones and leaves out a portion. That table is the source of V, J and clone size, and D and trimming were worked out from the DNA. The profile covers around 110,000 clones, with 80% to 95% appearing a single time and less than 1.5% taken by the ten largest. Material for sequencing was peripheral blood. This TCR derives from a woman in her twenties or thirties with acute or convalescent COVID-19.

CDR3 protein: CASSLPYEKLTDTQYF. The CDR3 DNA is TGTGCCAGCAGCTTACCCTACGAAAAACTCACAGATACGCAGTATTTT. The chain carries TRBV7-2 and TRBJ2-3; D is unclear. V dropped 2 bases and J dropped 2 bases, with 14 bases sitting between them. Germline values: CDR1 SGHTA, CDR2 FQGNSA. This CDR3 is built from 16 residues.